This T cell receptor (beta chain) was sequenced for a study of read filtering for tumor transcriptome and immune sequencing. Study at large: The cohort had some 16 men and some 13 women aged about 47 to 90, mean approximately 66 years. R-ISS stage counts were under 10 for I, roughly 15 for II, roughly seven for III. DNase treatment preceded whole-transcriptome library preparation.

Study results and limitations: Sorted CD138-negative bone marrow cells were not purified T cells.

This clonotype has just a few counts. Its antigen is unknown. This library used 300 to 450 ng RNA and molecular barcoded adaptors spanning alpha/delta and beta/gamma chains. MiXCR, applied by TCRdb to the reads, yields one record per CDR3 protein. The data show approximately 20,000 distinct CDR3 sequences, about 20% seen once. Germline V lookup: CDR1 SQVTM, CDR2 ANQGSEA. The CDR3 sequence is 13 residues long. V lost 3 bases to trimming and J lost 3 bases, with 10 bases between them. The J gene is TRBJ2-3, the V gene TRBV29-1; D not certain. The sequence came from a donor over 35 with multiple myeloma. The sample comprised a population of CD138-negative cells sorted from bone marrow. The CDR3 sequence is CSVDDGPTDTQYF. The CDR3 region has the DNA TGCAGCGTTGACGACGGACCTACAGATACGCAGTATTTT.